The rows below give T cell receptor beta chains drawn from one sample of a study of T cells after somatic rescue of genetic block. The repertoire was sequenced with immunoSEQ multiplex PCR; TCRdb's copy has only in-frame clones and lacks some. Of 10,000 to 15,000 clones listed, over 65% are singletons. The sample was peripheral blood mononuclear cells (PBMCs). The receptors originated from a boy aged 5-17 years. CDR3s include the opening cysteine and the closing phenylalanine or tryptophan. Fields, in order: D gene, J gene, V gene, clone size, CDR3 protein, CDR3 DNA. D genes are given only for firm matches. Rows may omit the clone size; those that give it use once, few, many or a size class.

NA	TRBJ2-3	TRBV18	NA	CASSPPLFADTQYF	TGTGCCAGCTCACCACCTCTATTCGCAGATACGCAGTATTTT
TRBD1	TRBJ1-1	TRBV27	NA	CASSNRGPHMNTEAFF	TGTGCCAGCAGTAACAGGGGGCCTCACATGAACACTGAAGCTTTCTTT
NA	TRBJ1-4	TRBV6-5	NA	CASRPRDFEKLFF	TGTGCCAGCAGACCTCGGGACTTTGAAAAACTGTTTTTT
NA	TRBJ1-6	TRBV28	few	CASSPTGDIYNSPLHF	TGTGCCAGCAGTCCGACAGGAGATATTTATAATTCACCCCTCCACTTT
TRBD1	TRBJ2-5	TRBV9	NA	CASSVGGGRFKETQYF	TGTGCCAGCAGCGTAGGAGGGGGCCGGTTCAAAGAGACCCAGTACTTC
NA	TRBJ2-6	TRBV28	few	CASSIYVISGANVLTF	TGTGCCAGCAGTATCTACGTTATTTCTGGGGCCAACGTCCTGACTTTC
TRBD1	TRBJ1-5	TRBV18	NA	CASSPRTGGVGNQPQHF	TGTGCCAGCTCACCTAGGACAGGGGGTGTCGGCAATCAGCCCCAGCATTTT
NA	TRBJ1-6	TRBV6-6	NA	CASSYRVGSPLHF	TGTGCCAGCAGTTACAGGGTGGGTTCACCCCTCCACTTT
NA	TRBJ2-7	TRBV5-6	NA	CASSLALWRGQYF	TGTGCCAGCAGCTTGGCTCTCTGGAGGGGGCAGTACTTC
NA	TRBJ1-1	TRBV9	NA	CASSVTPGQGLAFF	TGTGCCAGCAGCGTGACCCCTGGGCAGGGACTAGCTTTCTTT
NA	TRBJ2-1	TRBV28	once	CASSLYRSYNEQFF	TGTGCCAGCAGTTTGTATAGGTCCTACAATGAGCAGTTCTTC
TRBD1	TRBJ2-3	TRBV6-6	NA	CASSPGTGVSDTQYF	TGTGCCAGCAGCCCCGGGACAGGGGTCTCAGATACGCAGTATTTT
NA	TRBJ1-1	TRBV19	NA	CASSIRQTEAFF	TGTGCCAGTAGTATCCGACAAACTGAAGCTTTCTTT
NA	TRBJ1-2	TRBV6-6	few	CASSNYRVGQEGYTF	TGTGCCAGCAGTAACTACAGGGTTGGGCAAGAGGGCTACACCTTC
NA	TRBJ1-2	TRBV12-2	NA	CASRGNSPRKTYGYTF	TGTGCAAGTCGCGGGAACTCTCCACGAAAGACCTATGGCTACACCTTC
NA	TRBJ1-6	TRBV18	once	CASSPPATGENSPLHF	TGTGCCAGCTCACCACCGGCGACAGGCGAAAATTCACCCCTCCACTTT
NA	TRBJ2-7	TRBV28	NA	CASSRRYEQYF	TGTGCCAGCAGCCGCAGGTACGAGCAGTACTTC
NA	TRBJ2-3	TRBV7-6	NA	CASSLASTGLDTQYF	TGTGCCAGCAGCTTAGCGAGTACAGGGTTAGATACGCAGTATTTT
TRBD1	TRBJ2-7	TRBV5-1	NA	CASSIGTGYEQYF	TGCGCCAGCAGCATAGGGACAGGCTACGAGCAGTACTTC
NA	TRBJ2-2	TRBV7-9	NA	CASSFYITGELFF	TGTGCCAGCAGCTTCTATATTACCGGGGAGCTGTTTTTT
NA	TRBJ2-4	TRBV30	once	CAWSPRQNIQYF	TGTGCCTGGAGTCCGCGCCAAAACATTCAGTACTTC
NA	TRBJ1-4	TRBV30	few	CAWRVGRWKEKLFF	TGTGCCTGGAGGGTAGGGAGGTGGAAAGAAAAACTGTTTTTT
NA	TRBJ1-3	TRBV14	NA	CASSQAIHPGNTIYF	TGTGCCAGCAGCCAAGCGATCCACCCTGGAAACACCATATATTTT
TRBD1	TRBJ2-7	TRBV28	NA	CASTGTVFYEQYF	TGTGCCAGCACCGGGACAGTTTTCTACGAGCAGTACTTC
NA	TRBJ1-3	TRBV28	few	CASRGNTIYF	TGTGCCAGCAGGGGAAACACCATATATTTT
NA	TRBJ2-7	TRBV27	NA	CASSLRNSYEQYF	TGTGCCAGCAGTTTAAGGAATAGCTACGAGCAGTACTTC
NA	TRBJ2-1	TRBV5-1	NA	CASRGSYNEQFF	TGCGCCAGCCGAGGCAGCTACAATGAGCAGTTCTTC
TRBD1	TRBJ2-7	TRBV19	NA	CASSITGTAISYEQYF	TGTGCCAGTAGTATTACCGGGACAGCTATTTCCTACGAGCAGTACTTC
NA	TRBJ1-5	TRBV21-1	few	CASSKTGGNQPQHF	TGTGCCAGCAGCAAGACAGGGGGCAATCAGCCCCAGCATTTT
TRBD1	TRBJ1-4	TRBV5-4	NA	CASSPDRGHEKLFF	TGTGCCAGCAGTCCTGACAGGGGGCACGAAAAACTGTTTTTT
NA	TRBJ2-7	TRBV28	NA	CASSGSYEQYF	TGTGCCAGCAGTGGCTCCTACGAGCAGTACTTC
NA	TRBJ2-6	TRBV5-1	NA	CASSLLDGGANVLTF	TGCGCCAGCAGCTTGTTGGATGGCGGGGCCAACGTCCTGACTTTC